The next 9 T cell receptor beta chains were all read from a single sample in a study of early T cells in non-severe SARS-CoV-2 infection. Via MiXCR, TCRdb re-called the 5' RACE reads, giving one row per CDR3 protein. The repertoire consists of under 70,000 distinct CDR3 sequences, with 12% occurring once and the leading ten covering 8% to 10%. Input material: whole blood. These receptors were obtained from an adult who was a healthcare worker with PCR-confirmed SARS-CoV-2 infection or an uninfected control (not recorded which).

This clonotype was counted only a few times. The chain has TRBV7-8 and TRBJ1-5; D call uncertain. Per germline, CDR1 SGHVS and CDR2 FQNEAQ. The CDR3 is 16 amino acids. With 0 bases removed from V and 1 base from J, the gap between germline ends came to 10 bases. CDR3 protein: CASSLALGLSNQPQHF. As DNA, the CDR3 is TGTGCCAGCAGCTTAGCGTTAGGGCTCAGCAATCAGCCCCAGCATTTT.

The chain carries TRBV7-2 and TRBJ2-7, with 7 bases that match TRBD1. The CDR3 sequence is 15 residues long. Germline CDR1 and CDR2: SGHTA and FQGNSA. Trimming cost V 2 bases and J 2 bases; bases outside gene matches: 6. CDR3 nucleotides: TGTGCCAGCAGCTTACGCGGACAGGTTCCCTACGAGCAGTACTTC. It is translated as CASSLRGQVPYEQYF.

This clonotype turned up a few times. The chain carries TRBV9 and TRBJ2-7; 8 nucleotides align to TRBD2. Germline loops: CDR1 SGDLS, CDR2 YYNGEE. The CDR3 consists of 15 residues. V dropped 2 bases and J dropped 5; count of bases not matched to a gene: 9. CDR3 amino acids: CASSVLLAAVDEQYF. The CDR3 coding sequence is TGTGCCAGCAGCGTCTTACTAGCGGCCGTGGACGAGCAGTACTTC. Supplemented by reference TRBV9 and TRBJ2-7, the full variable domain reads DSGVTQTPKHLITATGQRVTLRCSPRSGDLSVYWYQQSLDQGLQFLIQYYNGEERAKGNILERFSAQQFPDLHSELNLSSLELGDSALYFCASSVLLAAVDEQYFGPGTRLTVT.

In this sample, this clonotype turned up many times. The CDR3 DNA follows: TGTGCCAGCAGCCAACCAGGGATGAACACTGAAGCTTTCTTT. Its translation: CASSQPGMNTEAFF. This chain links TRBV14 with TRBJ1-1, with TRBD1 as a possible D gene (5 bases). The germline V gene encodes CDR1 SGHDN and CDR2 FVKESK. The CDR3 has 14 residues. V was cut by 2 bases and J by 0 bases, with 7 bases left in between.

The gene calls are TRBV5-8 and TRBJ1-2; unclear D gene. Per the germline V gene, CDR1 is SGHTS and CDR2 is YDEGEE. Trimming shortened V by 7 bases and J by 4 bases, and 20 bases separated the two germline ends. CDR3 length: 15 amino acids. The CDR3 DNA follows: TGTGCCAGCTCAGTTGGCCCCCGGGCTAGCTATGGCTACACCTTC. Protein sequence: CASSVGPRASYGYTF.

This clonotype was observed at least ten times. V usage is TRBV11-2 and J usage is TRBJ1-3; D gene uncertain. Between the trimmed V and J ends, which lost 3 bases and 7 bases, there was a span of 13 bases. Germline V gives CDR1 SGHAT, CDR2 FQNNGV. The CDR3 runs to 14 residues. The CDR3 DNA reads as TGTGCCAGCAGCTTGTCAAGGGTCCTGAACACCATATATTTT. It specifies CASSLSRVLNTIYF.

In its sample, this clonotype was seen once. The chain links TRBV5-1 to TRBJ2-2; D is unclear. This CDR3 contains 12 residues. V was cut by 4 bases and J by 6 bases, with 7 bases left in between. CDR1 is SGHRS, CDR2 YFSETQ, per germline. Here the CDR3 DNA reads TGCGCCAGCAGCCGACTCGCCGGGGAGCTGTTTTTT. Translation: CASSRLAGELFF.

This clonotype was seen repeatedly, ten times or more. This chain joins TRBV19 and TRBJ2-1, with D perhaps matching TRBD1 (5 bases). Germline V gene data show CDR1 as LNHDA and CDR2 as SQIVND (reference sequence). The CDR3 has 14 residues. The V and J ends lost 3 bases and 7 bases respectively, with 13 bases between them. The CDR3 nucleotides are TGTGCCAGTAGTATTGGCACTAACAGGAATGAGCAGTTCTTC. Residues: CASSIGTNRNEQFF. The full variable domain, completed using reference TRBV19 and TRBJ2-1, is DGGITQSPKYLFRKEGQNVTLSCEQNLNHDAMYWYRQDPGQGLRLIYYSQIVNDFQKGDIAEGYSVSREKKESFPLTVTSAQKNPTAFYLCASSIGTNRNEQFFGPGTRLTVL.

This clonotype was recorded many times. The chain carries TRBV6-5 and TRBJ2-7; D is undetermined. The CDR3 loop spans 13 amino acids. The germline V gene encodes CDR1 MNHEY and CDR2 SVGAGI. V was trimmed by 8 bases and J by 5 bases, leaving 16 bases between them. DNA of the CDR3: TGTGCCAGCGCGACACCCCAAACCCACGAGCAGTACTTC. Its translation: CASATPQTHEQYF.